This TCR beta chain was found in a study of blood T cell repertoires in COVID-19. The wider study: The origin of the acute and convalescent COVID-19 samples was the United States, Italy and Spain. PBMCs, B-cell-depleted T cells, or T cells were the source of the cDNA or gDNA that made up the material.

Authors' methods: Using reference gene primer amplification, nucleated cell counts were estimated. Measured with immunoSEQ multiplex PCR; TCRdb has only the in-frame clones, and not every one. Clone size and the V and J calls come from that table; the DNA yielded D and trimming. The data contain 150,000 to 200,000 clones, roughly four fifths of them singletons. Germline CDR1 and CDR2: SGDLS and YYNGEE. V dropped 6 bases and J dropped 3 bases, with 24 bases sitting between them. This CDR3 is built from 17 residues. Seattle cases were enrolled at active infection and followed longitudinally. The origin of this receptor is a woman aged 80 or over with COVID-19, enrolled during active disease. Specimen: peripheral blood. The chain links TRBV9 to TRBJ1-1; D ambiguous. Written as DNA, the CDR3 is TGTGCCAGCACCGCATTTGCAGGTGTACTTTCGGACACTGAAGCTTTCTTT. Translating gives CASTAFAGVLSDTEAFF.